The 30 T cell receptor beta chains listed next were all sequenced from one sample in a study of blood T cell repertoires in COVID-19. The data were produced by immunoSEQ multiplex PCR, yet TCRdb's version contains in-frame clones alone and is incomplete. The sample lists under 50,000 clones, approximately 81% occurring once. The sequenced material came from peripheral blood. All receptors derive from a woman aged 70-85 years with acute or convalescent COVID-19.

The chain is built from TRBV7-9 and TRBJ2-7; D is perhaps TRBD2 (6 bases). The CDR3 is 15 amino acids. Deletions cut 7 bases from V and 3 bases from J, with 19 bases between. In germline, CDR1 is SEHNR, CDR2 FQNEAQ (reference sequence). CDR3 nucleotide sequence: TGTGCCAGCACCACCACTATGGGGGGAGACTACGAGCAGTACTTC. Translation: CASTTTMGGDYEQYF.

The chain carries TRBV28 and TRBJ2-5, with D possibly matching TRBD2 (6 bases). CDR1 and CDR2 (germline): MDHEN, SYDVKM. V lost 5 bases and J 5 bases, leaving 18 bases between the germline ends. The CDR3 contains 15 residues. As DNA, the CDR3 is TGTGCCAGCAGTCCCCCGGGACTTACCGGGGAGACCCAGTACTTC. This translates into CASSPPGLTGETQYF.

V gene TRBV4-3 combines with J gene TRBJ2-3; 7 nucleotides match TRBD1. The CDR3 totals 15 residues. CDR1 and CDR2 from the germline V gene are LGHNA and YSLEER. Unmatched junction bases numbered 3, after V lost 2 bases and J lost 1 base. CDR3 sequence reads: CASSQTGTGTDTQYF. Here the CDR3 DNA reads TGCGCCAGCAGCCAAACCGGGACAGGCACAGATACGCAGTATTTT.

The chain is built from TRBV30 and TRBJ2-7, with a weak D call TRBD2 (5 bases). Germline assignment: CDR1 GTSNPN and CDR2 SVGIG (reference sequence). Trimming pared 7 bases from V and 2 bases from J, leaving 12 bases between. There are 12 residues in the CDR3. The CDR3 sequence: CASGVGPYEQYF. DNA of the CDR3: TGTGCCTCCGGGGTAGGGCCCTACGAGCAGTACTTC.

The count of this clone is one. This chain connects TRBV19 to TRBJ2-7; a weak D match, TRBD2 (6 bases). The V and J ends lost 5 bases and 7 bases respectively, with 15 bases between them. Germline V gene lookup returns CDR1 LNHDA and CDR2 SQIVND (reference sequence). The CDR3 loop spans 13 amino acids. The CDR3 nucleotides are TGTGCCAGTAGTGGAGGGACTGGGGGGGAGCAGTACTTC. Residues: CASSGGTGGEQYF.

The V call is TRBV10-2, the J call TRBJ2-2; D is ambiguous. Germline V gene sequence: CDR1 WSHSY, CDR2 SAAADI. The V gene lost 8 bases and the J gene lost 3 bases, with 4 bases spanning the gap. The CDR3 spans 11 residues. The CDR3 spells CASEDTGELFF. The CDR3 DNA follows: TGCGCCAGCGAGGACACCGGGGAGCTGTTTTTT.

The CDR3 DNA reads as TGTGCCAGCAGTTACGACATCCCAGATGTAGGAAACACCATATATTTT. Its translation is CASSYDIPDVGNTIYF. This sequence joins TRBV6-5 and TRBJ1-3; D unclear. Looked up from germline, CDR1 is MNHEY and CDR2 is SVGAGI. The length of the CDR3 is 16 residues. V lost 2 bases and J lost 4, with 15 bases in between.

This chain joins TRBV5-1 and TRBJ1-4; TRBD1 matches 10 bases. The CDR3 sequence is 16 residues long. Germline V gene data show CDR1 as SGHRS and CDR2 as YFSETQ. The ends lost 4 bases at V and 6 bases at J; junction bases unmatched: 9. CDR3 DNA sequence: TGCGCCAGCAGCGCTTTGAAAGGGACAGGGGATGAAAAACTGTTTTTT. This gives the protein CASSALKGTGDEKLFF.

The J gene is TRBJ1-2, the V gene TRBV5-1; TRBD1 matches at 7 bases. After removal of 6 bases from V and 7 bases from J, the junction contained 15 bases not matched to a gene. CDR3 size: 15 residues. CDR1 SGHRS and CDR2 YFSETQ come from the germline V gene. CDR3 in amino acids: CASTAEGTALRGYTF. The CDR3 DNA reads TGCGCCAGCACCGCCGAAGGGACAGCTTTGCGTGGCTACACCTTC.

This rearrangement joins TRBV29-1 to TRBJ2-1; TRBD1 matches 8 bases. CDR3 length: 15 amino acids. The V gene's germline CDR1 is SQVTM and CDR2 ANQGSEA. J gave up 5 bases and V 5 bases, and 11 bases lay outside the gene matches. The CDR3 loop is CSVRQGTRGHNEQFF. In DNA form, the CDR3 reads TGCAGCGTTAGACAGGGGACCCGTGGACACAATGAGCAGTTCTTC.

This chain joins TRBV21-1 and TRBJ2-7; the table's TRBD2 call for D was not verified on the DNA. TRBV21-1 is flagged as a pseudogene. The CDR3 consists of 17 residues. CDR3 DNA sequence: TGTGCCAGCAGCAAAGTGAGGCTAGCGGGGGACACCTACGAGCAGTACTTC. It specifies CASSKVRLAGDTYEQYF.

The V call is TRBV2, the J call TRBJ1-6; TRBD1 matches 8 bases. CDR1 and CDR2 (germline): SNHLY, FYNNEI. The length of the CDR3 is 12 residues. V shed 9 bases, J shed 9 bases, and the junction held 4 bases outside the gene matches. CDR3 loop: CARTTGGSPLHF. The DNA of the CDR3 is TGTGCCAGGACCACAGGGGGTTCACCCCTCCACTTT.

This clone was recorded a few times. The rearrangement joins TRBV19 to TRBJ2-1, with D hard to call. Germline CDR1 reads LNHDA; CDR2 reads SQIVND (reference sequence). V was pared by 5 bases and J by 9 bases, with 17 bases between. The CDR3 runs to 14 residues. This CDR3 is CASSSHPFGGEQFF. The DNA of the CDR3 is TGTGCCAGTAGTTCCCACCCGTTCGGCGGTGAGCAGTTCTTC.

The rearrangement uses TRBV29-1 and TRBJ2-3; a possible D gene is TRBD2 (5 bases). Trimming removed 7 bases from V and 10 bases from J, with 18 bases in between. The CDR3 sequence is 12 residues long. Germline assignment: CDR1 SQVTM and CDR2 ANQGSEA. The CDR3: CSARGDREAQYF. CDR3 in DNA: TGCAGCGCCCGGGGAGACCGAGAGGCGCAGTATTTT.

The chain links TRBV28 to TRBJ2-7; D may be TRBD1 (7 bases). The germline V and J ends were trimmed by 6 bases and 2 bases, with 14 bases remaining between them. The CDR3 sequence is 14 residues long. Per the germline V gene, CDR1 is MDHEN and CDR2 is SYDVKM. The CDR3, as DNA: TGTGCCAGCAGACAGGGGACTTTCACCTACGAGCAGTACTTC. This encodes CASRQGTFTYEQYF.

The chain recombines TRBV9 with TRBJ2-7, with 12 bases fitting TRBD2. CDR1 and CDR2 (germline): SGDLS, YYNGEE. CDR3 length equals 16 residues. With V trimmed by 4 bases and J by 0 bases, 5 bases remained unmatched. Here the CDR3 reads CASSPGTSGYSYEQYF. CDR3 DNA: TGTGCCAGCAGCCCTGGGACTAGCGGGTACTCCTACGAGCAGTACTTC. The complete variable domain, with remaining parts taken from reference TRBV9 and TRBJ2-7, reads DSGVTQTPKHLITATGQRVTLRCSPRSGDLSVYWYQQSLDQGLQFLIQYYNGEERAKGNILERFSAQQFPDLHSELNLSSLELGDSALYFCASSPGTSGYSYEQYFGPGTRLTVT.

The rearrangement links TRBV5-8 to TRBJ1-1; tentatively, D is TRBD1 (6 bases). V was shortened by 3 bases and J by 7 bases, with 16 bases between the two germline ends. CDR3 length: 14 residues. Per germline, CDR1 SGHTS and CDR2 YDEGEE. CDR3 DNA sequence: TGTGCCAGCAGCTCGGACGGGAACAGGGTTGAAGCTTTCTTT. Translation gives CASSSDGNRVEAFF.

This clone was counted only a few times. The J gene is TRBJ1-6, the V gene TRBV15, with TRBD1 matching over 9 bases. Trimming cost V 2 bases and J 8 bases; bases outside gene matches: 1. The length of the CDR3 is 14 residues. Germline CDR1 and CDR2: LNHNV and YYDKDF (reference sequence). The CDR3 is CATSRRQGDSPLHF. CDR3 bases: TGTGCCACCAGCAGAAGACAGGGGGATTCACCCCTCCACTTT. Based on the CDR3 plus reference TRBV15 and TRBJ1-6, the full variable domain is DAMVIQNPRYQVTQFGKPVTLSCSQTLNHNVMYWYQQKSSQAPKLLFHYYDKDFNNEADTPDNFQSRRPNTSFCFLDIRSPGLGDTAMYLCATSRRQGDSPLHFGNGTRLTVT.

V usage is TRBV21-1 and J usage is TRBJ2-1; the tabulated D call, TRBD1, remains unverified against the DNA. TRBV21-1 is labeled a pseudogene. This CDR3 comprises 11 residues. CDR3 amino acids: CASTPRGEQFF. For the CDR3, the DNA is TGTGCCAGCACCCCGAGGGGGGAGCAGTTCTTC.

The CDR3 here is CASSELAGVGNEQFF. CDR3 DNA sequence: TGTGCCAGCAGTGAATTAGCGGGAGTGGGTAATGAGCAGTTCTTC. The gene calls are TRBV2 and TRBJ2-1; 9 bases match TRBD2. CDR3 length equals 15 residues. The V gene's germline CDR1 is SNHLY and CDR2 FYNNEI. J was trimmed by 7 bases and V by 2 bases; bases with no gene match: 6. Together with reference TRBV2 and TRBJ2-1, the CDR3 gives the full variable domain: EPEVTQTPSHQVTQMGQEVILRCVPISNHLYFYWYRQILGQKVEFLVSFYNNEISEKSEIFDDQFSVERPDGSNFTLKIRSTKLEDSAMYFCASSELAGVGNEQFFGPGTRLTVL.

The chain links TRBV5-1 to TRBJ2-1, with 10 bases fitting TRBD2. Germline V gene sequence: CDR1 SGHRS, CDR2 YFSETQ. The trim removed 2 bases at V and 8 bases at J, leaving 10 bases unmatched. The CDR3 runs to 16 residues. The CDR3 reads CASSFQPGTSDYEQFF. As DNA, the CDR3 is TGCGCCAGCAGCTTTCAACCAGGGACTAGCGACTATGAGCAGTTCTTC.

This clone has only one observation. J is TRBJ2-1 and V is TRBV14, with a weak D call TRBD2 (5 bases). The V and J ends lost 5 bases and 6 bases respectively, with 20 bases between them. CDR1 is SGHDN and CDR2 is FVKESK in the germline V gene. The CDR3 covers 16 residues. The chain's CDR3 is CASSDGMAAGSNEQFF. In DNA, the CDR3 is TGTGCCAGCAGCGATGGTATGGCGGCGGGCTCCAATGAGCAGTTCTTC.

The CDR3 is CASSPLARGADTQYF. The CDR3, as DNA: TGTGCCAGCTCACCTCTAGCGCGAGGTGCAGATACGCAGTATTTT. The chain uses TRBV18 and TRBJ2-3, with D perhaps matching TRBD2 (6 bases). The V gene lost 3 bases and the J gene lost 4 bases, with 14 bases spanning the gap. The CDR3 contains 15 residues. Germline CDR1 KGHSH, CDR2 LQKENI.

The chain recombines TRBV5-4 with TRBJ2-2, with 9 positions matching TRBD2. The V and J ends lost 1 base and 7 bases, in that order; junction bases with no gene match: 5. Germline CDR1 is SGHNT and CDR2 is YYREEE (reference sequence). This CDR3 is built from 15 residues. The CDR3 sequence is CASSLISGSSGELFF. The CDR3 DNA sequence: TGTGCCAGCAGCTTGATTAGCGGGAGCAGCGGGGAGCTGTTTTTT.

This chain joins TRBV3-1 (or the pseudogene TRBV3-2) and TRBJ2-7, with D perhaps TRBD2 (5 bases). This CDR3 is 13 amino acids long. V lost 1 base and J lost 3, with 7 bases in between. The germline CDR1 and CDR2 sequences are LGHDT and YNNKEL (reference sequence). The CDR3 DNA reads TGTGCCAGCAGCCAAGTTCGGGGCTACGAGCAGTACTTC. This codes for CASSQVRGYEQYF.

The rearrangement joins TRBV18 to TRBJ1-2, with D unresolved. Germline values: CDR1 KGHSH, CDR2 LQKENI. The V and J ends lost 3 bases and 3 bases respectively, with 11 bases between them. The CDR3 totals 14 residues. The CDR3 DNA is TGTGCCAGCTCACCGGGTCAGGATTACTATGGCTACACCTTC. Translation gives CASSPGQDYYGYTF. Filled out from reference TRBV18 and TRBJ1-2, the complete variable domain reads NAGVMQNPRHLVRRRGQEARLRCSPMKGHSHVYWYRQLPEEGLKFMVYLQKENIIDESGMPKERFSAEFPKEGPSILRIQQVVRGDSAAYFCASSPGQDYYGYTFGSGTRLTVV.

The chain combines TRBV19 with TRBJ1-5; D might be TRBD1 (5 bases). This CDR3 spans 13 amino acids. Germline lookup yields CDR1 LNHDA and CDR2 SQIVND (reference sequence). Trimming left V 9 bases short and J 3 bases short, with 12 bases between. The CDR3 nucleotides are TGTGCCAGCAGGGAAATTTACAATCAGCCCCAGCATTTT. The encoded protein is CASREIYNQPQHF.

This chain links TRBV6-6 with TRBJ1-4; D possibly corresponds to TRBD1 (5 bases). The CDR3 is 16 amino acids. V shed 5 bases and J shed 3 bases, with 16 bases lying between them. The germline gives CDR1 MNHNY, CDR2 SVGAGI (reference sequence). CDR3 DNA sequence: TGTGCCAGCAGTGCCCGGTTACAGGAGCCTAATGAAAAACTGTTTTTT. It specifies CASSARLQEPNEKLFF.

This clone has only a few counts. The J gene is TRBJ2-1, the V gene TRBV12-3 or TRBV12-4; D not certain. The CDR3 is made up of 13 amino acids. Trimming took 4 bases from V and 4 from J, leaving 8 bases between them. CDR3 bases: TGTGCCAGCAGTTATGGCCGTTACAATGAGCAGTTCTTC. Encoded protein: CASSYGRYNEQFF.

The rearrangement links TRBV19 to TRBJ1-5, with D perhaps TRBD1 (5 bases). Germline assignment: CDR1 LNHDA and CDR2 SQIVND (reference sequence). The CDR3 runs to 14 residues. The germline V and J ends were trimmed by 5 bases and 3 bases, with 11 bases remaining between them. In DNA, the CDR3 is TGTGCCAGTAGTTTCAGACAGAACAATCAGCCCCAGCATTTT. Its translation is CASSFRQNNQPQHF.